This record looks at one T cell receptor beta chain sequence and its context. The record originates from a study of T cell changes during pregnancy in multiple sclerosis. The assay was immunoSEQ multiplex PCR, and TCRdb's table has in-frame clones only and misses some. The data show about 42,000 clones, 84% seen once. Losses at the gene ends were 2 bases for V and 0 bases for J; bases not matched to a gene: 7. This CDR3 contains 17 residues. Germline CDR1 and CDR2: MNHNS and SASEGT. This TCR was sampled from a female donor with multiple sclerosis, enrolled in a pregnancy study. The V gene is TRBV6-1, the J gene TRBJ1-3; 7 positions match TRBD1. Sample: CD4+ T cells from peripheral blood mononuclear cells, taken before pregnancy. CDR3 amino acids: CASSESGGEVSGNTIYF. The CDR3 DNA follows: TGTGCCAGCAGTGAATCAGGGGGTGAGGTCTCTGGAAACACCATATATTTT.